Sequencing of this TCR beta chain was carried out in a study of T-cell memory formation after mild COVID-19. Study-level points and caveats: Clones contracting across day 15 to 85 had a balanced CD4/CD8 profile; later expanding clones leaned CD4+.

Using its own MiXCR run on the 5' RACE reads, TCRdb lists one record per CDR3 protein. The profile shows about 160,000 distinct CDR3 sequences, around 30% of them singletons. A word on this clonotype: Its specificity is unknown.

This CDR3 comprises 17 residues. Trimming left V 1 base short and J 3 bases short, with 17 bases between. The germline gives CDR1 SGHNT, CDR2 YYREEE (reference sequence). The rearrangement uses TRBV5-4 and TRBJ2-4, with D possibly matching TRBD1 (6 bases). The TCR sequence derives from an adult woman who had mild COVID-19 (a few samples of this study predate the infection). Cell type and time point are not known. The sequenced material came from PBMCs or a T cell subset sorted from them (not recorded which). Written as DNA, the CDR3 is TGTGCCAGCAGCTTGAGGGGGAGCACAGGGAGCAAAAACATTCAGTACTTC. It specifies CASSLRGSTGSKNIQYF.